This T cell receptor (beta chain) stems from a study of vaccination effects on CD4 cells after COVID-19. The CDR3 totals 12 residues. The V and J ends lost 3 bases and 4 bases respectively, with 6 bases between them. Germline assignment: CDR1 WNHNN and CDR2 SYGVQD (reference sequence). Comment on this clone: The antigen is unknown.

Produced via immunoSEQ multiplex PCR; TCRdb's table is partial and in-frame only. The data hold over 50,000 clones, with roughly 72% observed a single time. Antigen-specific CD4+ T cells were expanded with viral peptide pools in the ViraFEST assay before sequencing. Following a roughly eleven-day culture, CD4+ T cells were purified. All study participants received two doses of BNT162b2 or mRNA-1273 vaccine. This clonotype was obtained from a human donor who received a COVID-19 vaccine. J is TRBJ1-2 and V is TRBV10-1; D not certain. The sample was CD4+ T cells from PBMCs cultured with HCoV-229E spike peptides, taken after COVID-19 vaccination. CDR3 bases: TGCGCCAGCAGTGACAGCTTCTATGGCTACACCTTC. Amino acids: CASSDSFYGYTF.